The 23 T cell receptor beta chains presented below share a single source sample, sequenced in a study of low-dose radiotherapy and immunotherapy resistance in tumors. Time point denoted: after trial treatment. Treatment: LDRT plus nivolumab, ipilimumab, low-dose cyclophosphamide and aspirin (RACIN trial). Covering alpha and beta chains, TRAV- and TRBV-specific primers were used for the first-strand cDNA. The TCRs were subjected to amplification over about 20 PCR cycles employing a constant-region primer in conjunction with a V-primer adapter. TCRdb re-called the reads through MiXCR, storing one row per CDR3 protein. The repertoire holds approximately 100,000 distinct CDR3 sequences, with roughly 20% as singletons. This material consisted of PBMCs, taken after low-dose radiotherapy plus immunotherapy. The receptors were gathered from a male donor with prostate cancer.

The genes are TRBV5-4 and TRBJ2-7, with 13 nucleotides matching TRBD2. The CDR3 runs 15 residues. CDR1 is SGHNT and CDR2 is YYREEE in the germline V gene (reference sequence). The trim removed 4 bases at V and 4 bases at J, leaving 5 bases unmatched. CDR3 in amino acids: CASSEGTSGEYEQYF. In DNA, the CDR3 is TGTGCCAGCAGCGAGGGGACTAGCGGGGAGTACGAGCAGTACTTC. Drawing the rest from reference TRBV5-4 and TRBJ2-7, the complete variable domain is ETGVTQSPTHLIKTRGQQVTLRCSSQSGHNTVSWYQQALGQGPQFIFQYYREEENGRGNFPPRFSGLQFPNYSSELNVNALELDDSALYLCASSEGTSGEYEQYFGPGTRLTVT.

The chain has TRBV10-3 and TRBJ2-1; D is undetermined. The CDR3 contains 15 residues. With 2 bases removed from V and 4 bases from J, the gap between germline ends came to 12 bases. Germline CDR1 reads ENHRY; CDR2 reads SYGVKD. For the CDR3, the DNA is TGTGCCATCAGTGAGGGCCCTCCCAATTACAATGAGCAGTTCTTC. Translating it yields CAISEGPPNYNEQFF.

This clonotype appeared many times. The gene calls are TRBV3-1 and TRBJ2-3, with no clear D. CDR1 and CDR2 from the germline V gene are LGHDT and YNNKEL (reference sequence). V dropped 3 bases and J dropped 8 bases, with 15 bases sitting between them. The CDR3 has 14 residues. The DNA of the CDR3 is TGTGCCAGCAGCCAGCAGACCCCCCCCGCTACGCAGTATTTT. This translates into CASSQQTPPATQYF.

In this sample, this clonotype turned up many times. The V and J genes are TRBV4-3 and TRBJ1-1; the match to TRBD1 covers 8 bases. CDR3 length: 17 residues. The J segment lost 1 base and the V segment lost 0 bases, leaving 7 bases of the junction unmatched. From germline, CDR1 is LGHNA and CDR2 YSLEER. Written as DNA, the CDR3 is TGCGCCAGCAGCCAAGATACAGGGGGGGCGGGGAACACTGAAGCTTTCTTT. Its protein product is CASSQDTGGAGNTEAFF.

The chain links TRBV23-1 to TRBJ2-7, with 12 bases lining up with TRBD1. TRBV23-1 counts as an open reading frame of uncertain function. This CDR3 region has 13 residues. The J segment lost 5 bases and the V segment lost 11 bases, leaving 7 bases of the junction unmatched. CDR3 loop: CAPWDRGLDEQYF. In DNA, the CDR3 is TGCGCCCCCTGGGACAGGGGGCTGGACGAGCAGTACTTC.

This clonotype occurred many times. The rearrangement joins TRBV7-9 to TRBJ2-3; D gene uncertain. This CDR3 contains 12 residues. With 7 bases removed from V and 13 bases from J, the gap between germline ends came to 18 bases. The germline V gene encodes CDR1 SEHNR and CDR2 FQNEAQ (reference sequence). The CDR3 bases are TGTGCCAGCACCCAGAGGAACTACCCGGAGTATTTT. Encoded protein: CASTQRNYPEYF.

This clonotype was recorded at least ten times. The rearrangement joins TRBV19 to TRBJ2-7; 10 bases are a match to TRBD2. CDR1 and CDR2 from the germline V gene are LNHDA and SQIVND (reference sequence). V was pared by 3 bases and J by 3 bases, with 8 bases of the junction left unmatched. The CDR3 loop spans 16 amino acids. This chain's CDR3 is CASSMSTSGVIYEQYF. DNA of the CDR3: TGTGCCAGTAGTATGTCCACTAGCGGGGTGATCTACGAGCAGTACTTC.

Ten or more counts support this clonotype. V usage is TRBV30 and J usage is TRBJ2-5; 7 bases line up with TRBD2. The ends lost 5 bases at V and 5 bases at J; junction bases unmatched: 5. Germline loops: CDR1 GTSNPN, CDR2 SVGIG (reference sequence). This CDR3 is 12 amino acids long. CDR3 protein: CAWAREGETQYF. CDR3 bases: TGTGCCTGGGCGAGGGAGGGGGAGACCCAGTACTTC.

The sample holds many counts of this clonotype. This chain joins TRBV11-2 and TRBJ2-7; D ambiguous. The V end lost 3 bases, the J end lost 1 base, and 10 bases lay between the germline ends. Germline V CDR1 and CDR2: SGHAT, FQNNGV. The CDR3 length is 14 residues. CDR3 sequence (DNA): TGTGCCAGCAGCTTCAACCCATTTTCCTACGAGCAGTACTTC. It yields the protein CASSFNPFSYEQYF.

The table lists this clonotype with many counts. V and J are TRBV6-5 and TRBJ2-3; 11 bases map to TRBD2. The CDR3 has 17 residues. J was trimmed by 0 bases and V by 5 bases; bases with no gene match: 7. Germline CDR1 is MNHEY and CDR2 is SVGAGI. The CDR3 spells CASSPIRLAGSTDTQYF. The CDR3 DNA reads TGTGCCAGCAGTCCGATCAGACTAGCGGGAAGCACAGATACGCAGTATTTT.

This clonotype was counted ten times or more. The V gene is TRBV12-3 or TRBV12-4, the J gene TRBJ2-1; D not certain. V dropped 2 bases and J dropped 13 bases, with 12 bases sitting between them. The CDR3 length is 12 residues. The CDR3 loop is CASSLRATNQFF. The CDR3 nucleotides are TGTGCCAGCAGTTTAAGGGCGACAAATCAGTTCTTC.

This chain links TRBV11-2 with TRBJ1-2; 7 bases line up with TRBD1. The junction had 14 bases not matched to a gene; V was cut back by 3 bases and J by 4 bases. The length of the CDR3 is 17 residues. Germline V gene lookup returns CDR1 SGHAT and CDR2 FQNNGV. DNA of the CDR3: TGTGCCAGCAGCTTCGCCCGCGGGAGGGGGCAGCGCTATGGCTACACCTTC. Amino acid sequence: CASSFARGRGQRYGYTF.

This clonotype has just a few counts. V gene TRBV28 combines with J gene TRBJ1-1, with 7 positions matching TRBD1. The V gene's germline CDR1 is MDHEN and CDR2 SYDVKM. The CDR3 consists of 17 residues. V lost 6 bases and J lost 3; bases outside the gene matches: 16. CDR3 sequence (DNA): TGTGCCAGCAGGAGACAGGGTCGCAGTAAATTCGACACTGAAGCTTTCTTT. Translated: CASRRQGRSKFDTEAFF.

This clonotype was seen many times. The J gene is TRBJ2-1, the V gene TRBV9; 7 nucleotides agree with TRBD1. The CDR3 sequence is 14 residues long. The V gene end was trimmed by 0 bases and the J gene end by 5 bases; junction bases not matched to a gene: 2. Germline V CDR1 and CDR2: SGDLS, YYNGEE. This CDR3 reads CASSVGGQNNEQFF. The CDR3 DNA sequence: TGTGCCAGCAGCGTAGGGGGACAGAACAATGAGCAGTTCTTC.

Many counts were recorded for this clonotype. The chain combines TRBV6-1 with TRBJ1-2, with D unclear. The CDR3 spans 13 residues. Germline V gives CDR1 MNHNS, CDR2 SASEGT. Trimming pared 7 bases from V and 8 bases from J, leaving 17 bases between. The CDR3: CASTPLSLSGYTF. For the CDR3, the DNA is TGTGCCAGCACCCCACTTAGTCTATCCGGCTACACCTTC.

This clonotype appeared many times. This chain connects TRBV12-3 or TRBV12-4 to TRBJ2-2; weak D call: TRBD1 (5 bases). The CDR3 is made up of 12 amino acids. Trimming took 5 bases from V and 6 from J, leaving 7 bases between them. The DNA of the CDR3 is TGTGCCAGCAGTCAAGGGGCCGGGGAGCTGTTTTTT. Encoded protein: CASSQGAGELFF.

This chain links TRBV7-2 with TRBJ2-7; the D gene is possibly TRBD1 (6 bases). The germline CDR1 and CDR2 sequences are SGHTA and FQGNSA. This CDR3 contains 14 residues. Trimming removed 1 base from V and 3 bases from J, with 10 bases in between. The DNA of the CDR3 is TGTGCCAGCAGCTTAGGACAGGCCTTCTACGAGCAGTACTTC. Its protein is CASSLGQAFYEQYF. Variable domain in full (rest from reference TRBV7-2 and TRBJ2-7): GAGVSQSPSNKVTEKGKDVELRCDPISGHTALYWYRQSLGQGLEFLIYFQGNSAPDKSGLPSDRFSAERTGGSVSTLTIQRTQQEDSAVYLCASSLGQAFYEQYFGPGTRLTVT.

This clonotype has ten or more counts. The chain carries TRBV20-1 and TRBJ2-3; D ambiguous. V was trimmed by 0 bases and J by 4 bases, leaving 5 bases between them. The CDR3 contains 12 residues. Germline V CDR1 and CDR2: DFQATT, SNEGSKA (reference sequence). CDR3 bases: TGCAGTGCTAGAGATGTGGCAGATACGCAGTATTTT. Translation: CSARDVADTQYF.

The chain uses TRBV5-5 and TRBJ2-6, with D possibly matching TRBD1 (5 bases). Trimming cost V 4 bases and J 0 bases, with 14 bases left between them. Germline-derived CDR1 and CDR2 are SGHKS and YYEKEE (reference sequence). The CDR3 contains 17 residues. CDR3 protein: CASSPRQGDSGANVLTF. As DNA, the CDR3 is TGTGCCAGCAGCCCACGACAAGGGGACTCTGGGGCCAACGTCCTGACTTTC.

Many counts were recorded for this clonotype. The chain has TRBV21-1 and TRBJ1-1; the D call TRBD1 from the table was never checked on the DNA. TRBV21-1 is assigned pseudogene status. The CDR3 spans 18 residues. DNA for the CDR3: TGTGCCAGCAGCAAAGAAGAGGGTAAGGGGGCCCTGAACACTGAAGCTTTCTTT. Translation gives CASSKEEGKGALNTEAFF.

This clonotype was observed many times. CDR3 loop: CASSPNSGGLYEQYF. For the CDR3, the DNA is TGTGCCAGCTCACCAAATAGCGGGGGGCTCTACGAGCAGTACTTC. This chain connects TRBV18 to TRBJ2-7; 10 bases are shared with TRBD2. Looked up from germline, CDR1 is KGHSH and CDR2 is LQKENI. This CDR3 comprises 15 residues. Trimming cost V 2 bases and J 3 bases; bases outside gene matches: 4.

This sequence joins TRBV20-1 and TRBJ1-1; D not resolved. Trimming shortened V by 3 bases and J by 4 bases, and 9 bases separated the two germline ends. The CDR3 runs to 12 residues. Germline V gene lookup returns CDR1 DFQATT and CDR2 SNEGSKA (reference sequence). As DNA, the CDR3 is TGCAGTGCTAGTCCGGAGGGCACTGAAGCTTTCTTT. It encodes CSASPEGTEAFF.

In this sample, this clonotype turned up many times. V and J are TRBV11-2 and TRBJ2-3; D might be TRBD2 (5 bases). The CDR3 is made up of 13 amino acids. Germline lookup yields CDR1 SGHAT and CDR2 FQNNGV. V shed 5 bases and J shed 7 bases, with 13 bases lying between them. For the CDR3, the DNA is TGTGCCAGCAGCACCGGACTGGAGAATACGCAGTATTTT. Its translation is CASSTGLENTQYF.